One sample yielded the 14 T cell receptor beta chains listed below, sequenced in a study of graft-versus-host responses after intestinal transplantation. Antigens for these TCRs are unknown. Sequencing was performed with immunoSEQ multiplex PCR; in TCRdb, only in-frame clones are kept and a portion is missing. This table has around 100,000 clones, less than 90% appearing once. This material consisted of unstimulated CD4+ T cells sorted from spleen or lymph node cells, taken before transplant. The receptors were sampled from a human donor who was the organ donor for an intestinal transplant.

CDR3 DNA sequence: TGTGCCAGCAGTACCCTTAGCGGGGTTATTCAGTTCTTC. It codes for CASSTLSGVIQFF. The chain joins TRBV27 to TRBJ2-1; 8 bases align to TRBD2. Germline V CDR1 and CDR2: MNHEY, SMNVEV (reference sequence). The V gene end was trimmed by 5 bases and the J gene end by 13 bases; junction bases not matched to a gene: 10. This CDR3 has 13 amino acids.

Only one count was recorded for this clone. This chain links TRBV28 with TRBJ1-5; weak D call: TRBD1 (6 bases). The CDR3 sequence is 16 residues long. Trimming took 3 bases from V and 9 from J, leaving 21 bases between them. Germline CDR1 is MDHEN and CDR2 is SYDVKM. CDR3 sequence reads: CASSFRVDRSDTPQHF. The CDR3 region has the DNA TGTGCCAGCAGTTTTAGGGTAGACAGGTCGGATACGCCCCAGCATTTT.

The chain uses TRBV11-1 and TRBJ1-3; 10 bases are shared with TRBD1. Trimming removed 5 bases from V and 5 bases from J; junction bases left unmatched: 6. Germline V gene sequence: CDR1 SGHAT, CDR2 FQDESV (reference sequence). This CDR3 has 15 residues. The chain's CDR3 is CASSRDRGGRNTIYF. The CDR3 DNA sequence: TGTGCCAGCAGCCGGGACAGGGGAGGAAGAAACACCATATATTTT.

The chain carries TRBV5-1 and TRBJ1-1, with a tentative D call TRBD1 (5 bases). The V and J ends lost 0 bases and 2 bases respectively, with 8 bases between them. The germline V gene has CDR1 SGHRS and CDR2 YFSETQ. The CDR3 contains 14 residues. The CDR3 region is CASSLVGVNTEAFF. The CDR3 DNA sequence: TGCGCCAGCAGCTTGGTAGGGGTCAACACTGAAGCTTTCTTT. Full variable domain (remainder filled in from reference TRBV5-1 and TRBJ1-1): KAGVTQTPRYLIKTRGQQVTLSCSPISGHRSVSWYQQTPGQGLQFLFEYFSETQRNKGNFPGRFSGRQFSNSRSEMNVSTLELGDSALYLCASSLVGVNTEAFFGQGTRLTVV.

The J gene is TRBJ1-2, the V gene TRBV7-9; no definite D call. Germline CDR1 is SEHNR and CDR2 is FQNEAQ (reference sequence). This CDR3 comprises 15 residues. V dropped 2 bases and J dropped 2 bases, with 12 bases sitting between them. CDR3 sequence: CASSLRPVLNYGYTF. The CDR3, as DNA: TGTGCCAGCAGCTTACGGCCGGTGCTAAACTATGGCTACACCTTC.

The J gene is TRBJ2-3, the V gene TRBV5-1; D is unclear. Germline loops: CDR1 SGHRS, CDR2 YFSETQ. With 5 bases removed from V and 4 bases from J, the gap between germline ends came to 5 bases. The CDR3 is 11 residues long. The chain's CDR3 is CASSFADTQYF. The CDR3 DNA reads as TGCGCCAGCAGTTTCGCAGATACGCAGTATTTT.

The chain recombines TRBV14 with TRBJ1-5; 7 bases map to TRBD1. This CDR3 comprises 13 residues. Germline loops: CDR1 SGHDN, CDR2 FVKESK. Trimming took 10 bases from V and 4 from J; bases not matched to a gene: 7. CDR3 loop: CANKQGLNQPQHF. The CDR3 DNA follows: TGTGCCAACAAACAGGGGCTTAATCAGCCCCAGCATTTT.

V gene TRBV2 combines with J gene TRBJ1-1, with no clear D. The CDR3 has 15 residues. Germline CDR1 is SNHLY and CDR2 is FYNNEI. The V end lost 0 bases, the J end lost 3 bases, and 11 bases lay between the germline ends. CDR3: CASSEALIQYTEAFF. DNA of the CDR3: TGTGCCAGCAGTGAAGCGCTTATACAATACACTGAAGCTTTCTTT.

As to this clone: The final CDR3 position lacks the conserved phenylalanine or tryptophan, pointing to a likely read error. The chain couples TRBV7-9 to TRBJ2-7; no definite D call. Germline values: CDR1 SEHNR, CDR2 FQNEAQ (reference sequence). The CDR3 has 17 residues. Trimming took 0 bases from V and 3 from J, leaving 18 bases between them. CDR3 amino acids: CASSLAPHGRTVYEQYL. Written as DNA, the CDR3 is TGTGCCAGCAGCTTAGCGCCTCATGGGCGGACGGTCTACGAGCAGTACCTC.

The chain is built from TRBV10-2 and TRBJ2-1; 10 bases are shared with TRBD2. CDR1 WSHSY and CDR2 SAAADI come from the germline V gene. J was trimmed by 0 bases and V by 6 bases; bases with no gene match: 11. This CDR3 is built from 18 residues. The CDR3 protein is CASRSVSAGGSSYNEQFF. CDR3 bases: TGCGCCAGCAGAAGTGTCTCAGCGGGGGGGAGCTCCTACAATGAGCAGTTCTTC.

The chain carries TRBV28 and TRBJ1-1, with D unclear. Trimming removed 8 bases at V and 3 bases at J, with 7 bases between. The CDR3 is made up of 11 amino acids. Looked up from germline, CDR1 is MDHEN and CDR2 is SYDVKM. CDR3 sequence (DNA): TGTGCCAGCTCCGGGGACACTGAAGCTTTCTTT. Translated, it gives CASSGDTEAFF.

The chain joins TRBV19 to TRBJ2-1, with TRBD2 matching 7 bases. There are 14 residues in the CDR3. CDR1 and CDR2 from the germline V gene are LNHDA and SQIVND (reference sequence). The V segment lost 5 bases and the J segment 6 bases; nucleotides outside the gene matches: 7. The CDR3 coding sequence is TGTGCCAGTAGTGTCGGACTAGTCTCCAATGAGCAGTTCTTC. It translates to CASSVGLVSNEQFF. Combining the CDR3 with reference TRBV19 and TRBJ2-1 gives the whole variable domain DGGITQSPKYLFRKEGQNVTLSCEQNLNHDAMYWYRQDPGQGLRLIYYSQIVNDFQKGDIAEGYSVSREKKESFPLTVTSAQKNPTAFYLCASSVGLVSNEQFFGPGTRLTVL.

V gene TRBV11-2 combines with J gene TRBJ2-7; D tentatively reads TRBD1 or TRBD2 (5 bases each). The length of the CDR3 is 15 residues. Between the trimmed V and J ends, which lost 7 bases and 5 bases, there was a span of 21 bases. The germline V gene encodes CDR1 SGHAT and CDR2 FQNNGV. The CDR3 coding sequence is TGTGCCAGCACCGATGAACGATCCAGGGACCACGAGCAGTACTTC. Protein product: CASTDERSRDHEQYF.

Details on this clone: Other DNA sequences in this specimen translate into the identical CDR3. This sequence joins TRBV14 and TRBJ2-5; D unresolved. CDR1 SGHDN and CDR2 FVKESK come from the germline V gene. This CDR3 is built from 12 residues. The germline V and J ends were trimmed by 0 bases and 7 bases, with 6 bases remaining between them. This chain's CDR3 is CASSQDRRTQYF. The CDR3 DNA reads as TGTGCCAGCAGCCAAGATAGGCGGACCCAGTACTTC.